This paragraph covers one TCR beta chain sequence. Antigen unknown. The protocol was immunoSEQ multiplex PCR, while the TCRdb copy is restricted to in-frame clones and leaves out a portion. In the table there are a few hundred thousand clones, about nine tenths of which are singletons. Germline CDR1 SGDLS, CDR2 YYNGEE. CDR3 length: 12 residues. The V gene lost 4 bases and the J gene lost 8 bases, with 12 bases spanning the gap. The treatment is: about 20 received Ad26.COV2.S at low or high dose, single or two shots; roughly 5 received placebo; per-sample allocation not given. Samples came from day 63 after the first vaccine or placebo injection. The data were obtained in a study of Ad26.COV2.S vaccination and SARS-CoV-2 variants. Study as a whole: In the COV1001 trial, the donor was in the Ad26.COV2.S arm. Recipients of Ad26.COV2.S got it intramuscularly, once or twice 56 days apart. Study results and limitations: Post-vaccination spike-specific CD8+ and CD4+ T cell responses reportedly had substantial breadth.

The sequence was obtained from a person aged 18-60 years who received the Ad26.COV2.S COVID-19 vaccine or a placebo. The sample consisted of peripheral blood, taken in a trial of Ad26.COV2.S vaccine versus placebo. This sequence joins TRBV9 and TRBJ1-1; D is undetermined. The CDR3 reads CASSPSRGEAFF. DNA of the CDR3: TGTGCCAGCAGCCCATCTCGAGGGGAAGCTTTCTTT.